Listed below are T cell receptor beta chains from one sample, sequenced in a study of ipilimumab plus nivolumab after autologous stem cell transplantation. Profiling relied on immunoSEQ multiplex PCR, and the TCRdb table lists in-frame clones only, not all of them. The table has 10,000 to 15,000 clones, around 78% seen once. The sequenced sample was PBMCs, obtained in a trial of ipilimumab plus nivolumab as post-transplant consolidation. Receptors were obtained from a male donor with diffuse large B-cell lymphoma. Each CDR3 is given with its conserved first and last residue. The D gene is left open where the match is weak. Clone size is stated in some rows and not others, as once, few, many or a class when expanded.

cdr3_aa: CASSERFGSGANVLTF; cdr3_nt: TGTGCCAGCAGTGAACGGTTTGGATCTGGGGCCAACGTCCTGACTTTC; d_call: .; j_call: TRBJ2-6; v_call: TRBV6-4; clone_size: .
cdr3_aa: CASKYRLAGGPGELFF; cdr3_nt: TGTGCCAGTAAATATCGACTAGCGGGAGGGCCCGGGGAGCTGTTTTTT; d_call: TRBD2; j_call: TRBJ2-2; v_call: TRBV19; clone_size: .
cdr3_aa: CASPLTSGGRNEQFF; cdr3_nt: TGTGCTAGTCCCCTCACAAGCGGGGGCCGCAATGAGCAGTTCTTC; d_call: TRBD2; j_call: TRBJ2-1; v_call: TRBV12-5; clone_size: .
cdr3_aa: CASSRGTYEKLFF; cdr3_nt: TGTGCCAGCTCACGGGGAACTTATGAAAAACTGTTTTTT; d_call: .; j_call: TRBJ1-4; v_call: TRBV18; clone_size: few
cdr3_aa: CAWSDSSTTEAFF; cdr3_nt: TGTGCCTGGAGTGACAGCTCTACCACTGAAGCTTTCTTT; d_call: .; j_call: TRBJ1-1; v_call: TRBV30; clone_size: .
cdr3_aa: CASSSGTGVSSTDTQYF; cdr3_nt: TGTGCCAGCAGCTCCGGGACAGGGGTCAGTAGCACAGATACGCAGTATTTT; d_call: TRBD1; j_call: TRBJ2-3; v_call: TRBV5-8; clone_size: .
cdr3_aa: CASSLGDRNNEQFF; cdr3_nt: TGCGCCAGCAGCTTGGGGGACAGAAACAATGAGCAGTTCTTC; d_call: TRBD1; j_call: TRBJ2-1; v_call: TRBV5-1; clone_size: .
cdr3_aa: CASSSSGGPDTQYF; cdr3_nt: TGCGCCAGCAGCAGTAGCGGGGGCCCAGATACGCAGTATTTT; d_call: TRBD2; j_call: TRBJ2-3; v_call: TRBV4-1; clone_size: .
cdr3_aa: CASSVLAGGLTDTQYF; cdr3_nt: TGCGCCAGCAGCGTACTAGCGGGGGGGCTAACAGATACGCAGTATTTT; d_call: TRBD2; j_call: TRBJ2-3; v_call: TRBV4-3; clone_size: .
cdr3_aa: CASSVASGGRGTGELFF; cdr3_nt: TGTGCCAGCAGCGTAGCCTCGGGGGGCCGGGGCACCGGGGAGCTGTTTTTT; d_call: .; j_call: TRBJ2-2; v_call: TRBV9; clone_size: .
cdr3_aa: CASSYGGNNSPLHF; cdr3_nt: TGTGCCAGCAGTTACGGGGGGAATAATTCACCCCTCCACTTT; d_call: .; j_call: TRBJ1-6; v_call: TRBV6-6; clone_size: .
cdr3_aa: CASSPGQGRGYGYTF; cdr3_nt: TGTGCCAGCTCACCGGGACAGGGAAGAGGATATGGCTACACCTTC; d_call: TRBD1; j_call: TRBJ1-2; v_call: TRBV18; clone_size: once
cdr3_aa: CASSEWKGRSTDTQYF; cdr3_nt: TGTGCCAGCAGTGAATGGAAGGGACGGAGCACAGATACGCAGTATTTT; d_call: .; j_call: TRBJ2-3; v_call: TRBV25-1; clone_size: .
cdr3_aa: CAASDATNQPQHF; cdr3_nt: TGTGCCGCCTCTGATGCCACCAATCAGCCCCAGCATTTT; d_call: .; j_call: TRBJ1-5; v_call: TRBV10-3; clone_size: .
cdr3_aa: CSVEDRTGVVYTEAFF; cdr3_nt: TGCAGCGTTGAAGATCGGACAGGGGTAGTGTACACTGAAGCTTTCTTT; d_call: TRBD1; j_call: TRBJ1-1; v_call: TRBV29-1; clone_size: .
cdr3_aa: CASSRGIQETQYF; cdr3_nt: TGCGCCAGCAGCCGCGGGATCCAAGAGACCCAGTACTTC; d_call: .; j_call: TRBJ2-5; v_call: TRBV4-3; clone_size: .
cdr3_aa: CSVDAGGDEKLFF; cdr3_nt: TGCAGCGTTGACGCAGGGGGCGATGAAAAACTGTTTTTT; d_call: TRBD1; j_call: TRBJ1-4; v_call: TRBV29-1; clone_size: .
cdr3_aa: CASSSDRASNEKLFF; cdr3_nt: TGCGCCAGCAGCAGTGACAGGGCGTCTAATGAAAAACTGTTTTTT; d_call: TRBD1; j_call: TRBJ1-4; v_call: TRBV5-1; clone_size: .
cdr3_aa: CASSDSGGGSQPQHF; cdr3_nt: TGTGCCAGTAGTGACTCGGGGGGGGGCAGTCAGCCCCAGCATTTT; d_call: .; j_call: TRBJ1-5; v_call: TRBV19; clone_size: .
cdr3_aa: CASSGGDVGEQYF; cdr3_nt: TGTGCCAGCAGCGGGGGGGACGTAGGCGAGCAGTACTTC; d_call: TRBD2; j_call: TRBJ2-7; v_call: TRBV7-9; clone_size: .
cdr3_aa: CASISKAGGGGYTF; cdr3_nt: TGTGCCAGCATCTCAAAGGCAGGGGGAGGCGGCTACACCTTC; d_call: TRBD1; j_call: TRBJ1-2; v_call: TRBV7-2; clone_size: .
cdr3_aa: CASSSAKSTSGVCSEQYF; cdr3_nt: TGTGCCAGCAGCTCGGCTAAATCGACTAGCGGGGTTTGCTCCGAGCAGTACTTC; d_call: .; j_call: TRBJ2-7; v_call: TRBV12-1; clone_size: .
cdr3_aa: CASSLERGLAGELFF; cdr3_nt: TGTGCCAGCAGCTTAGAACGGGGGCTGGCCGGGGAGCTGTTTTTT; d_call: .; j_call: TRBJ2-2; v_call: TRBV11-3; clone_size: .
cdr3_aa: CASSWTGGYEQYF; cdr3_nt: TGTGCCAGCAGCTGGACAGGGGGCTACGAGCAGTACTTC; d_call: TRBD1; j_call: TRBJ2-7; v_call: TRBV7-6; clone_size: .
cdr3_aa: CASSLAGGLAGFETQYF; cdr3_nt: TGTGCCAGCAGCTTAGCGGGGGGACTAGCGGGGTTCGAGACCCAGTACTTC; d_call: TRBD2; j_call: TRBJ2-5; v_call: TRBV7-9; clone_size: .
cdr3_aa: CASSLGTGELFF; cdr3_nt: TGTGCCAGCAGCCTTGGAACAGGGGAGCTGTTTTTT; d_call: .; j_call: TRBJ2-2; v_call: TRBV6-5; clone_size: .
cdr3_aa: CASSPPSADYEQYF; cdr3_nt: TGTGCCAGCTCACCACCTTCCGCAGATTACGAGCAGTACTTC; d_call: .; j_call: TRBJ2-7; v_call: TRBV18; clone_size: .
cdr3_aa: CASSPGYEQYF; cdr3_nt: TGTGCCAGCTCACCCGGCTACGAGCAGTACTTC; d_call: .; j_call: TRBJ2-7; v_call: TRBV18; clone_size: .
cdr3_aa: CASGRDVLAEAFF; cdr3_nt: TGTGCCAGCGGTAGAGATGTTCTCGCTGAAGCTTTCTTT; d_call: .; j_call: TRBJ1-1; v_call: TRBV7-2; clone_size: once
cdr3_aa: CASKEDMGEQFF; cdr3_nt: TGTGCCAGCAAGGAAGATATGGGTGAGCAGTTCTTC; d_call: .; j_call: TRBJ2-1; v_call: TRBV6-1; clone_size: medium-sized
cdr3_aa: CASSQGGSTDTQYF; cdr3_nt: TGTGCCAGCAGCCAAGGGGGCAGCACAGATACGCAGTATTTT; d_call: .; j_call: TRBJ2-3; v_call: TRBV4-2; clone_size: few
cdr3_aa: CASSTLTQRGAGSQYF; cdr3_nt: TGCGCCAGCAGCACACTCACCCAACGGGGGGCCGGATCGCAGTATTTT; d_call: .; j_call: TRBJ2-3; v_call: TRBV4-1; clone_size: .
cdr3_aa: CASSLDGPNTGELFF; cdr3_nt: TGTGCCAGCAGCTTGGACGGTCCGAACACCGGGGAGCTGTTTTTT; d_call: .; j_call: TRBJ2-2; v_call: TRBV5-5; clone_size: .
cdr3_aa: CAWSAPVGTSGTDTQYF; cdr3_nt: TGTGCCTGGAGTGCCCCGGTTGGGACTAGCGGCACAGATACGCAGTATTTT; d_call: TRBD2; j_call: TRBJ2-3; v_call: TRBV30; clone_size: .
cdr3_aa: CASTRGTGISGNTIYF; cdr3_nt: TGTGCCAGCACCCGAGGGACAGGGATATCTGGAAACACCATATATTTT; d_call: TRBD1; j_call: TRBJ1-3; v_call: TRBV9; clone_size: .
cdr3_aa: CASSEYMGQGAGAEAFF; cdr3_nt: TGTGCCAGCAGTGAATATATGGGACAGGGGGCCGGGGCTGAAGCTTTCTTT; d_call: TRBD1; j_call: TRBJ1-1; v_call: TRBV2; clone_size: .
cdr3_aa: CASSLAQAGDTGELFF; cdr3_nt: TGCGCCAGCAGCTTGGCCCAAGCGGGAGACACCGGGGAGCTGTTTTTT; d_call: TRBD2; j_call: TRBJ2-2; v_call: TRBV5-1; clone_size: .
cdr3_aa: CASSSGSNSPLHF; cdr3_nt: TGTGCCAGCAGCAGCGGCAGCAATTCACCCCTCCACTTT; d_call: .; j_call: TRBJ1-6; v_call: TRBV12-1; clone_size: few
cdr3_aa: CASTNPLIRSTDTQYF; cdr3_nt: TGTGCCAGCACCAACCCACTGATTAGAAGCACAGATACGCAGTATTTT; d_call: .; j_call: TRBJ2-3; v_call: TRBV6-6; clone_size: .
cdr3_aa: CASSLFSEPATDTQYF; cdr3_nt: TGTGCCAGCAGCTTATTTTCGGAGCCGGCTACAGATACGCAGTATTTT; d_call: .; j_call: TRBJ2-3; v_call: TRBV7-2; clone_size: .
cdr3_aa: CSVEDRHRRSGKLFF; cdr3_nt: TGCAGCGTTGAAGATCGTCACAGGCGTAGTGGAAAACTGTTTTTT; d_call: .; j_call: TRBJ1-4; v_call: TRBV29-1; clone_size: .
cdr3_aa: CASRPGTSGMSSYNEQFF; cdr3_nt: TGTGCCAGCAGACCCGGGACTAGCGGGATGAGCTCCTACAATGAGCAGTTCTTC; d_call: TRBD2; j_call: TRBJ2-1; v_call: TRBV5-4; clone_size: .
cdr3_aa: CASSQDLTELGNQPQHF; cdr3_nt: TGCGCCAGCAGCCAAGATTTGACCGAACTAGGGAATCAGCCCCAGCATTTT; d_call: .; j_call: TRBJ1-5; v_call: TRBV4-1; clone_size: .
cdr3_aa: CASNDNSYVRNQPQHF; cdr3_nt: TGCGCCAGCAATGACAATTCCTACGTGAGGAATCAGCCCCAGCATTTT; d_call: .; j_call: TRBJ1-5; v_call: TRBV10-2; clone_size: .
cdr3_aa: CASRGGGGSNQPQHF; cdr3_nt: TGTGCCAGCAGGGGAGGGGGCGGCAGCAATCAGCCCCAGCATTTT; d_call: TRBD1; j_call: TRBJ1-5; v_call: TRBV28; clone_size: .
cdr3_aa: CATSSGDSSYEQYF; cdr3_nt: TGTGCCACCAGCAGTGGCGACTCTTCCTACGAGCAGTACTTC; d_call: .; j_call: TRBJ2-7; v_call: TRBV15; clone_size: .
cdr3_aa: CASSGGSNQPQHF; cdr3_nt: TGTGCCAGCAGTGGGGGTAGCAATCAGCCCCAGCATTTT; d_call: .; j_call: TRBJ1-5; v_call: TRBV25-1; clone_size: .